This TCR beta chain was identified during a study of shared clonotypes between healthy human individuals. Produced via immunoSEQ multiplex PCR; TCRdb's table is partial and in-frame only. The sample yields 400,000 to 600,000 clones, nearly 80% seen once. After removal of 0 bases from V and 7 bases from J, the junction contained 11 bases not matched to a gene. Germline CDR1 reads LGHNA; CDR2 reads YSLEER. This CDR3 is 18 amino acids long. The chain employs TRBV4-3 and TRBJ2-1; 11 bases align to TRBD2. This clonotype was obtained from a woman aged 40 to 55 in good health. Some clones in this sample may be carry-over from other donors' samples. The sequencing input was PBMCs. The CDR3 DNA sequence: TGCGCCAGCAGCCAAGACCCTAGCGGGAGGAAGTATGGGAATGAGCAGTTCTTC. Translated: CASSQDPSGRKYGNEQFF.